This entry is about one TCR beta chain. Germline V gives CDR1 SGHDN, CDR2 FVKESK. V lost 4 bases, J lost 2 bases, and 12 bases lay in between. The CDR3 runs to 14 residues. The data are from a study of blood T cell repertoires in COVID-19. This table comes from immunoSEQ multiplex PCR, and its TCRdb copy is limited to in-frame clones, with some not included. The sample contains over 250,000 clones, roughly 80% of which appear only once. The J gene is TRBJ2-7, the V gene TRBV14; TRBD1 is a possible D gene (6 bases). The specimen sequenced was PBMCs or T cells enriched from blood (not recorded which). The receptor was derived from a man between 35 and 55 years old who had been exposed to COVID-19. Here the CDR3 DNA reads TGTGCCAGCAGCCCTTTGGGGGCCACCTACGAGCAGTACTTC. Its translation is CASSPLGATYEQYF. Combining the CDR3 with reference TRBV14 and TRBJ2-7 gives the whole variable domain EAGVTQFPSHSVIEKGQTVTLRCDPISGHDNLYWYRRVMGKEIKFLLHFVKESKQDESGMPNNRFLAERTGGTYSTLKVQPAELEDSGVYFCASSPLGATYEQYFGPGTRLTVT.